This TCR beta chain was documented in a study of T cell repertoires in cytomegalovirus infection. The study's findings and limits: Cumulative frequency of public TCR beta families picked out carriers of CMV plus the relevant HLA.

This clonotype has only a few counts. As yet, its antigen is unknown. TCRdb recomputed calls from the reads with MiXCR, one row per CDR3 protein. The sample has hundreds of thousands of distinct CDR3 sequences; approximately 46% are singletons. The origin of this receptor is a human donor in good health (CMV status not recorded). Some clones in this sample may be carry-over from other donors' samples. Sequencing was performed on cultured PBMCs, taken from culture after CMV antigen stimulation.

CDR3 DNA: TGTGCCAGCAGCTCGGCTCTAGCGGGGGGCAACACAGATACGCAGTATTTT. Translation: CASSSALAGGNTDTQYF. The chain joins TRBV7-6 to TRBJ2-3; 11 bases line up with TRBD2. CDR3 length equals 17 residues. V trimming: 4 bases; J trimming: 2 bases; junction bases outside the gene matches: 8. Per the germline V gene, CDR1 is SGHVS and CDR2 is FNYEAQ.